These T cell receptor beta chains were read from a single sample in a study of T cell responses to AZD1222 COVID-19 vaccine. Sequencing used immunoSEQ multiplex PCR; TCRdb keeps in-frame clones, though not all of them. Of about 120,000 clones detected, approximately 92% appear once; the ten largest clones hold 4% to 5%. The material sequenced was peripheral blood, taken 28 days after the second dose of the MenACWY control vaccine. These receptors all come from an adult who received the MenACWY meningococcal vaccine as a control. Each CDR3 is given with its conserved first and last residue. D genes are given only for firm matches. Expanded clones get a size class; other rows say once, few or many, or leave the size out.

j_call d_call v_call clone_size cdr3_aa cdr3_nt
TRBJ1-3 . TRBV6-5 . CAATPPSGNTIYF TGTGCCGCTACGCCCCCCTCTGGAAACACCATATATTTT
TRBJ2-1 TRBD1 TRBV3-1/TRBV3-2 . CASSQWGQGRYNEQFF TGTGCCAGCAGCCAATGGGGACAGGGAAGATACAATGAGCAGTTCTTC
TRBJ2-7 . TRBV6-5 . CASSYRASWAYEQYF TGTGCCAGCAGTTACCGGGCTAGTTGGGCCTACGAGCAGTACTTC
TRBJ2-7 . TRBV28 . CASSFDGTYEQYF TGTGCCAGCAGTTTTGACGGGACCTACGAGCAGTACTTC
TRBJ2-1 TRBD2 TRBV6-4 . CASSFSDTSDEQFF TGTGCCAGCAGTTTCAGTGACACTAGCGATGAGCAGTTCTTC
TRBJ2-5 . TRBV24-1 . CATSIRQGSRETQYF TGTGCCACCAGTATCCGGCAGGGGAGTAGAGAGACCCAGTACTTC
TRBJ1-5 TRBD1 TRBV4-1 . CASSQGQGDYSNQPQHF TGCGCCAGCAGCCAAGGACAGGGGGATTATAGCAATCAGCCCCAGCATTTT
TRBJ1-1 . TRBV28 . CASPPDGRRNTEAFF TGTGCCAGCCCCCCTGACGGACGTAGGAACACTGAAGCTTTCTTT
TRBJ2-7 . TRBV24-1 . CATSDLAGYEQYF TGTGCCACCAGTGATTTGGCGGGTTACGAGCAGTACTTC
TRBJ2-7 . TRBV5-6 . CASSFLDSSYEQYF TGTGCCAGCAGCTTCCTGGACAGCTCCTACGAGCAGTACTTC
TRBJ1-1 . TRBV30 . CAWSQTRGINTEAFF TGTGCCTGGAGTCAAACCAGGGGAATAAACACTGAAGCTTTCTTT
TRBJ2-3 TRBD2 TRBV5-6 . CASSMPGLAGGLSPDTQYF TGTGCCAGCAGCATGCCGGGACTAGCGGGAGGTTTGTCTCCAGATACGCAGTATTTT
TRBJ2-3 TRBD2 TRBV5-4 . CASSSIAGGDSTDTQYF TGTGCCAGCAGCTCCATAGCGGGGGGCGATAGCACAGATACGCAGTATTTT
TRBJ2-2 TRBD1 TRBV3-1/TRBV3-2 . CASSQPNRGFNGELFF TGTGCCAGCAGCCAACCAAACAGGGGGTTTAACGGGGAGCTGTTTTTT
TRBJ2-7 . TRBV3-1/TRBV3-2 . CASSQFGVGDEQYF TGTGCCAGCAGCCAATTCGGGGTAGGCGACGAGCAGTACTTC
TRBJ1-6 TRBD1 TRBV6-5 . CASRAWTGDSPLHF TGTGCCAGCAGGGCTTGGACAGGCGATTCACCCCTCCACTTT
TRBJ2-7 TRBD2 TRBV4-1 . CASSHLLSGRNDEQYF TGCGCCAGCAGCCATTTACTTAGCGGGAGAAACGACGAGCAGTACTTC
TRBJ1-6 . TRBV21-1 once CASSSHRGEGSPLHF TGTGCCAGCAGCTCCCACAGGGGGGAAGGTTCACCCCTCCACTTT
TRBJ1-5 . TRBV7-7 . CASSLVGAPQPQHF TGTGCCAGCAGCTTAGTGGGGGCCCCTCAGCCCCAGCATTTT
TRBJ1-6 . TRBV7-6 . CASSAQGQEDSPLHF TGTGCCAGCAGCGCCCAAGGGCAGGAAGATTCACCCCTCCACTTT
TRBJ1-5 . TRBV4-2 . CASSQDSGTNQPQHF TGTGCCAGCAGCCAAGATAGCGGAACCAATCAGCCCCAGCATTTT
TRBJ2-5 TRBD1 TRBV6-1 . CASSEGRDRGLTQYF TGTGCCAGCAGTGAAGGCCGGGACAGGGGACTGACCCAGTACTTC
TRBJ2-3 . TRBV2 . CASSENRDTDTQYF TGTGCCAGCAGTGAAAATAGGGACACAGATACGCAGTATTTT
TRBJ2-3 TRBD2 TRBV5-1 . CASSLGTSGGADTQYF TGCGCCAGCAGCTTGGGGACTAGCGGGGGTGCGGATACGCAGTATTTT
TRBJ2-1 TRBD2 TRBV29-1 . CSVGGRAEYNEQFF TGCAGCGTTGGAGGGAGGGCCGAGTACAATGAGCAGTTCTTC
TRBJ1-2 TRBD1 TRBV30 once CAWSLRDRGNYGYTF TGTGCCTGGAGCTTGAGGGACAGGGGTAACTATGGCTACACCTTC
TRBJ1-2 TRBD1 TRBV11-2 few CASRTGTGPVQGYTF TGTGCCAGCAGGACCGGGACAGGGCCAGTTCAGGGCTACACCTTC
TRBJ2-1 TRBD2 TRBV27 . CASSRSPGLAGVEQFF TGTGCCAGCAGCAGATCCCCGGGACTAGCGGGAGTCGAGCAGTTCTTC
TRBJ2-5 . TRBV15 . CATSPGPQETQYF TGTGCCACCAGCCCAGGGCCTCAAGAGACCCAGTACTTC
TRBJ1-6 . TRBV4-1 . CASSQGVDSPLHF TGCGCCAGCAGCCAGGGTGTTGACTCACCCCTCCACTTT
TRBJ1-2 . TRBV7-2 . CASSSTGTIYGYTF TGTGCCAGCAGCTCAACCGGGACAATATATGGCTACACCTTC
TRBJ1-2 . TRBV19 . CASSFDTYGYTF TGTGCCAGTAGTTTCGACACCTATGGCTACACCTTC
TRBJ2-3 TRBD2 TRBV4-2 once CASSQDLLAVGGDTQYF TGTGCCAGCAGCCAAGATCTCCTAGCGGTTGGGGGAGATACGCAGTATTTT
TRBJ1-6 TRBD1 TRBV10-3 . CAISAGTGANSPLHF TGTGCCATCAGTGCCGGGACAGGCGCTAATTCACCCCTCCACTTT
TRBJ2-7 . TRBV6-5 . CASSISRAYEQYF TGTGCCAGCAGCATTAGTAGGGCCTACGAGCAGTACTTC
TRBJ2-1 . TRBV12-3/TRBV12-4 . CASSYWSYNEQFF TGTGCCAGCAGTTATTGGTCCTACAATGAGCAGTTCTTC
TRBJ2-5 . TRBV5-1 . CASSLGVGLGRETQYF TGCGCCAGCAGCTTGGGTGTGGGTTTAGGGCGAGAGACCCAGTACTTC
TRBJ2-1 . TRBV24-1 . CATSDLPGGDQPYNEQFF TGTGCCACCAGTGATTTACCCGGCGGAGACCAACCTTACAATGAGCAGTTCTTC
TRBJ1-3 TRBD1 TRBV28 . CASSFNRGNGNTIYF TGTGCCAGCAGTTTTAACAGGGGGAATGGAAACACCATATATTTT
TRBJ2-7 . TRBV2 . CASRGSNVIGEQYF TGTGCCAGCAGGGGGTCCAATGTTATAGGGGAGCAGTACTTC
TRBJ1-5 TRBD1 TRBV15 . CATSTQTGRNQPQHF TGTGCCACCAGCACCCAGACAGGGCGTAATCAGCCCCAGCATTTT
TRBJ2-2 . TRBV6-5 . CASSFNSAPNTGELFF TGTGCCAGCAGTTTTAATTCGGCCCCGAACACCGGGGAGCTGTTTTTT
TRBJ2-7 TRBD2 TRBV5-1 . CASSLAPSGTPYEQYF TGCGCCAGCAGCTTGGCGCCTAGCGGGACCCCCTACGAGCAGTACTTC
TRBJ1-1 . TRBV6-5 . CASSYLGNKAFF TGTGCCAGCAGTTACCTAGGCAATAAAGCTTTCTTT
TRBJ1-1 . TRBV18 . CASSRQLNTEAFF TGTGCCAGCTCACGACAGCTGAACACTGAAGCTTTCTTT
TRBJ1-2 . TRBV9 . CASSAPGGYTF TGTGCCAGCAGCGCCCCAGGTGGCTACACCTTC
TRBJ2-4 . TRBV12-3/TRBV12-4 . CASSFQGKNIQYF TGTGCCAGCAGTTTCCAGGGAAAAAACATTCAGTACTTC
TRBJ2-1 TRBD1 TRBV6-1 once CASSEQDRVYNEQFF TGTGCCAGCAGTGAACAAGACAGGGTGTACAATGAGCAGTTCTTC
TRBJ2-2 . TRBV18 . CASSPARVLNTGELFF TGTGCCAGCTCACCAGCGCGGGTCTTGAACACCGGGGAGCTGTTTTTT
TRBJ2-2 TRBD2 TRBV18 . CASSSGSFYTGELFF TGTGCCAGCTCAAGCGGGAGTTTTTACACCGGGGAGCTGTTTTTT
TRBJ2-3 TRBD2 TRBV6-1 . CASSESTLAGVTDTQYF TGTGCCAGCAGTGAAAGCACACTAGCGGGAGTGACAGATACGCAGTATTTT
TRBJ1-1 TRBD1 TRBV19 . CASSISTGGQTEAFF TGTGCCAGTAGTATCTCTACAGGGGGGCAAACTGAAGCTTTCTTT
TRBJ1-2 TRBD1 TRBV28 . CASSLVGQGGGYTF TGTGCCAGCAGTTTAGTGGGACAGGGTGGCGGCTACACCTTC
TRBJ2-2 TRBD2 TRBV7-9 . CASKGLLAGELFF TGTGCCAGCAAGGGACTATTGGCCGGGGAGCTGTTTTTT
TRBJ2-1 . TRBV6-2/TRBV6-3 . CASSYHNEQFF TGTGCCAGCAGTTACCACAATGAGCAGTTCTTC